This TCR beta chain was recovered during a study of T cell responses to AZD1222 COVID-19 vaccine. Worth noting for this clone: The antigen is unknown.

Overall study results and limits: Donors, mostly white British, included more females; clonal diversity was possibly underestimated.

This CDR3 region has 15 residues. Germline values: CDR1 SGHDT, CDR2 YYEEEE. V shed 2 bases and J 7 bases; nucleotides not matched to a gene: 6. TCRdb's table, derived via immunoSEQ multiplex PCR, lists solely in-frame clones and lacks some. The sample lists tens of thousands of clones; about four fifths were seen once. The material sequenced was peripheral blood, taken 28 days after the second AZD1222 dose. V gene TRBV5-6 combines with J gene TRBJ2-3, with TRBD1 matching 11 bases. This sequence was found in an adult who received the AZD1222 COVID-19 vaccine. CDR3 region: CASSFGTGGSNTQYF. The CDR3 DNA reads TGTGCCAGCAGCTTTGGGACAGGGGGTTCAAATACGCAGTATTTT.